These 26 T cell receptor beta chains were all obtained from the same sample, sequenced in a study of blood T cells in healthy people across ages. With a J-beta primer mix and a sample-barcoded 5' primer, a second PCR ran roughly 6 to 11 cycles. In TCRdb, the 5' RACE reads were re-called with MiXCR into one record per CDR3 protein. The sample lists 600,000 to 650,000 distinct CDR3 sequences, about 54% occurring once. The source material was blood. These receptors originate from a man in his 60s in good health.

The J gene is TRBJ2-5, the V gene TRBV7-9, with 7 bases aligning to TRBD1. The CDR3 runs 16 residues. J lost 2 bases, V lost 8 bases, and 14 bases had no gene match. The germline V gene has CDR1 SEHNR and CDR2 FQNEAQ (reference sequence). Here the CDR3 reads CASAHPGQRIQETQYF. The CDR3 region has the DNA TGTGCCAGCGCGCATCCGGGACAGAGAATACAAGAGACCCAGTACTTC.

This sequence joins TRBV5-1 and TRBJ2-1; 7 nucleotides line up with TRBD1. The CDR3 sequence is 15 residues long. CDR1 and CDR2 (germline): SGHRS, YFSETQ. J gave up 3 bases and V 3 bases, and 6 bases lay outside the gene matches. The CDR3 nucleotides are TGCGCCAGCAGCTCGGGACAGACCATCTACAATGAGCAGTTCTTC. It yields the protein CASSSGQTIYNEQFF. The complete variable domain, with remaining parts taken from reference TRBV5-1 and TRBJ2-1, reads KAGVTQTPRYLIKTRGQQVTLSCSPISGHRSVSWYQQTPGQGLQFLFEYFSETQRNKGNFPGRFSGRQFSNSRSEMNVSTLELGDSALYLCASSSGQTIYNEQFFGPGTRLTVL.

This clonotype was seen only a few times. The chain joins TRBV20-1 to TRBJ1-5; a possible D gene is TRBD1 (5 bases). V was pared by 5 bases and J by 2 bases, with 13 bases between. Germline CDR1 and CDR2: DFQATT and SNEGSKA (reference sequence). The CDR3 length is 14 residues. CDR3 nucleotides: TGCAGTGCTCGGGACGTCGTAGGCAATCAGCCCCAGCATTTT. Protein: CSARDVVGNQPQHF.

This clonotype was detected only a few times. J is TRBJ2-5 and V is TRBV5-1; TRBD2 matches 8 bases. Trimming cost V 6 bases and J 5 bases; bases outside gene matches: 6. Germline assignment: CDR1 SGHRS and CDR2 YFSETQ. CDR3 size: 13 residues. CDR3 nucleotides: TGCGCCAGCAAGGAAACGGGGGGGGAGACCCAGTACTTC. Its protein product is CASKETGGETQYF.

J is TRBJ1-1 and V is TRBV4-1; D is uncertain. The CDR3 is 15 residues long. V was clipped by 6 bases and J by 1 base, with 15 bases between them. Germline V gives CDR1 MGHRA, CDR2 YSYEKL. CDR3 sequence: CASSFEGLTNTEAFF. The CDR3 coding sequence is TGCGCCAGCAGTTTCGAAGGGTTGACGAACACTGAAGCTTTCTTT.

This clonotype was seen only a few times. CDR3 nucleotide sequence: TGTGCCAGCAGCCCGACTAGCGGCCCTAATGAGCAGTTCTTC. It yields the protein CASSPTSGPNEQFF. The chain carries TRBV7-9 and TRBJ2-1, with 9 bases fitting TRBD2. The ends lost 5 bases at V and 7 bases at J; junction bases unmatched: 6. The CDR3 runs 14 residues. The germline gives CDR1 SEHNR, CDR2 FQNEAQ (reference sequence).

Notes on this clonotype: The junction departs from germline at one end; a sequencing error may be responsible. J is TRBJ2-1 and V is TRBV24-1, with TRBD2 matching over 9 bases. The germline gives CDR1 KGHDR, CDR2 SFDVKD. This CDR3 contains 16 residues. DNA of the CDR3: TGTGCCACCAGTGACGCCTCGGGACTAGCCTACGATGAGCAGTTCTTC. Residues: CATSDASGLAYDEQFF.

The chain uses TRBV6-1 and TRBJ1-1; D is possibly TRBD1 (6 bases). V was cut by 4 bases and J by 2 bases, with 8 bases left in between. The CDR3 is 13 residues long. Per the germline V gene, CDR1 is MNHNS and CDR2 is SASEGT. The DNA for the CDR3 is TGTGCCAGCAGTGGAGGGGGTAACACTGAAGCTTTCTTT. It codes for CASSGGGNTEAFF.

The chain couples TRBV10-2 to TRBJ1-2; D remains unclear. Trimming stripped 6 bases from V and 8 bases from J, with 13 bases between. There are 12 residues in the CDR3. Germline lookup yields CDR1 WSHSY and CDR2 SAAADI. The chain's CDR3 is CASRRDKDGYTF. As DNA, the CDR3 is TGCGCCAGCAGGCGCGACAAGGACGGCTACACCTTC.

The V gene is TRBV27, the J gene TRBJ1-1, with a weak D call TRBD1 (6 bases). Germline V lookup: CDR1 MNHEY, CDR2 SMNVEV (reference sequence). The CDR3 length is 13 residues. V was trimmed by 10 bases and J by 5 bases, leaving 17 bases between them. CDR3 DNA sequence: TGTGCCACCATGGGGGGGCAGGGAACTGAAGCTTTCTTT. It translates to CATMGGQGTEAFF.

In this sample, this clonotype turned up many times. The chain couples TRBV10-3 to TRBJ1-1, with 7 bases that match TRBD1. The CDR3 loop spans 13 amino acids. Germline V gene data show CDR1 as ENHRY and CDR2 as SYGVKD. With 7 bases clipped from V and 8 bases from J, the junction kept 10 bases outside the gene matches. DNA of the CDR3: TGTGCCATCACCCCTACAGGGGACGGAGAAGCTTTCTTT. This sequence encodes CAITPTGDGEAFF.

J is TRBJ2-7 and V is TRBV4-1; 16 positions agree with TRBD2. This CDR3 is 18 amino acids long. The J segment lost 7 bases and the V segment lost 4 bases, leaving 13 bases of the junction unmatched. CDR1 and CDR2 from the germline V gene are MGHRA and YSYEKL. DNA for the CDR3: TGCGCCAGCAGCCTAACCGGGACTAGCGGGGGGGCTTCGGTTGAGCAGTACTTC. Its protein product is CASSLTGTSGGASVEQYF.

CDR3 sequence reads: CTSGRGPETQYF. DNA of the CDR3: TGTACAAGTGGGAGGGGGCCGGAGACCCAGTACTTC. This chain uses TRBV6-6 with TRBJ2-5; perhaps D is TRBD1 or TRBD2 (7 bases each). The germline CDR1 and CDR2 sequences are MNHNY and SVGAGI (reference sequence). The CDR3 covers 12 residues.

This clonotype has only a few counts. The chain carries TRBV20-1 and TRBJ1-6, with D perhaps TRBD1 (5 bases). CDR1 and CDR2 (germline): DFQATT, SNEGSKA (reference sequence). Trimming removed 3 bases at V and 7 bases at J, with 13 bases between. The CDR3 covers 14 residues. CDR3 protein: CSASRQGGNSPLHF. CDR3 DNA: TGCAGTGCTAGCCGGCAGGGTGGGAATTCACCCCTCCACTTT.

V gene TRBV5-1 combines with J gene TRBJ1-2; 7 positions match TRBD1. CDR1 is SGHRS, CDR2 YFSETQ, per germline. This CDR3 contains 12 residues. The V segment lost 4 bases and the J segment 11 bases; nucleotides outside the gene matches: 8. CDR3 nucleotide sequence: TGCGCCAGCAGCCCACAGGGGATGGGATACACCTTC. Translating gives CASSPQGMGYTF.

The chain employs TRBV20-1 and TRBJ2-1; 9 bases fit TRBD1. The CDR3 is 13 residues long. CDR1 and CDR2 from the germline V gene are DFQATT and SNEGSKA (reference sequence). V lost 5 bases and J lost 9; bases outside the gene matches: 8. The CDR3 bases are TGCAGTGCTTCCGGGACAGGGCTATCTGAGCAGTTCTTC. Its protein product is CSASGTGLSEQFF.

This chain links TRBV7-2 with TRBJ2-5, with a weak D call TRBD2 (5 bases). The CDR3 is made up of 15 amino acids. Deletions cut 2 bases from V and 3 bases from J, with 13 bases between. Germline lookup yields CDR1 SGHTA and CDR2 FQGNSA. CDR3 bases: TGTGCCAGCAGCTTAACGGAGGCATTAGAAGAGACCCAGTACTTC. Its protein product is CASSLTEALEETQYF.

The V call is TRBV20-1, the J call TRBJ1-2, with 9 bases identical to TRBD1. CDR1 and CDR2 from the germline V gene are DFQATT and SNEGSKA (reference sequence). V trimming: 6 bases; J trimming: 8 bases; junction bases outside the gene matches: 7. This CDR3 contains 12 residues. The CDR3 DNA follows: TGCAGTGCGGTACAGGGGGCTTGGGGCTACACCTTC. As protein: CSAVQGAWGYTF.

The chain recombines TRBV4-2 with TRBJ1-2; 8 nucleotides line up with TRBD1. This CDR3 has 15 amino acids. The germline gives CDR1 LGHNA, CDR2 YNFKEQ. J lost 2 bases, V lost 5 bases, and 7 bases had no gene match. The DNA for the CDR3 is TGTGCCAGCAGCGCAGGACAGGGCGAAAACTATGGCTACACCTTC. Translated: CASSAGQGENYGYTF.

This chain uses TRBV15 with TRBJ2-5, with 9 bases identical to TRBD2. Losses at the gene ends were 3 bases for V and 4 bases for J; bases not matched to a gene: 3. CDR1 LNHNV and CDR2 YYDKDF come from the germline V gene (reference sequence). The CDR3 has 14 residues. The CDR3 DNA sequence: TGTGCCACCAGCAGGCCGGGACTAGCAGAGACCCAGTACTTC. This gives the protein CATSRPGLAETQYF. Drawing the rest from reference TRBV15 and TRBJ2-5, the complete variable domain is DAMVIQNPRYQVTQFGKPVTLSCSQTLNHNVMYWYQQKSSQAPKLLFHYYDKDFNNEADTPDNFQSRRPNTSFCFLDIRSPGLGDTAMYLCATSRPGLAETQYFGPGTRLLVL.

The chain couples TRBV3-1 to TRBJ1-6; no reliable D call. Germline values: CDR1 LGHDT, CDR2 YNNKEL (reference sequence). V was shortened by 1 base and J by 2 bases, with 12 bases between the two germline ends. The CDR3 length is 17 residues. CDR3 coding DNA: TGTGCCAGCAGCCAAGGGGGATCCCGGGCCTATAATTCACCCCTCCACTTT. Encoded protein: CASSQGGSRAYNSPLHF.

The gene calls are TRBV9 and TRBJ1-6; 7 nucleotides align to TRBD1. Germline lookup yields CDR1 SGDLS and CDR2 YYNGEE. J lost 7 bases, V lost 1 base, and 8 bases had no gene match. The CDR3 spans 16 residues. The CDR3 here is CASSVYGTGVNSPLHF. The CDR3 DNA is TGTGCCAGCAGCGTATACGGAACAGGGGTAAATTCACCCCTCCACTTT.

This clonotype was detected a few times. CDR3 amino acids: CATSPRSEVETQYF. Written as DNA, the CDR3 is TGTGCCACCAGCCCCAGGTCTGAGGTAGAGACCCAGTACTTC. The rearrangement links TRBV15 to TRBJ2-5; no reliable D call. With 5 bases removed from V and 4 bases from J, the gap between germline ends came to 14 bases. CDR1 is LNHNV, CDR2 YYDKDF, per germline (reference sequence). This CDR3 has 14 residues.

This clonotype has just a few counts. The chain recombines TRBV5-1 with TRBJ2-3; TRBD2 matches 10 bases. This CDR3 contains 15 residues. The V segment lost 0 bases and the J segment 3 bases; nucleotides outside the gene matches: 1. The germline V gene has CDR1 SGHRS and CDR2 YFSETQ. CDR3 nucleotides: TGCGCCAGCAGCTTGGTACTAGCGGGGACAGATACGCAGTATTTT. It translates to CASSLVLAGTDTQYF.

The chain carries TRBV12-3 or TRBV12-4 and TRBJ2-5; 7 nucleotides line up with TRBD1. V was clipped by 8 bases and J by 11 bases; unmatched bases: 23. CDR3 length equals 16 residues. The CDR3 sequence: CASSPGEEGAPNEQYF. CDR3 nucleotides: TGTGCCAGCTCTCCAGGGGAAGAGGGGGCACCGAATGAGCAGTACTTC.

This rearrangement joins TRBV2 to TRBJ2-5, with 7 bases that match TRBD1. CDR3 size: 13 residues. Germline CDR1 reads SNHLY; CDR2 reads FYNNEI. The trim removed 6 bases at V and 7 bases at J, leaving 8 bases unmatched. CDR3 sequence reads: CASSDREVATQYF. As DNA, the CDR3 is TGTGCCAGCAGCGACAGGGAAGTTGCGACCCAGTACTTC.